The 27 T cell receptor beta chains presented below share a single source sample, sequenced in a study of naive and memory T cell subsets. The beta constant-region primer was an equimolar mix of two oligonucleotides covering TRBC1 and TRBC2. TCRdb ran MiXCR on the UMI-ligation and nested PCR reads and lists one entry per CDR3 protein. Of around 160,000 distinct CDR3 sequences listed, approximately 17% are singletons. The sequencing sample was made of naive CD4+ T cells from blood. All receptors come from a human donor in good health.

The genes are TRBV6-6 and TRBJ1-1; weak D call: TRBD1 (5 bases). V was shortened by 0 bases and J by 6 bases, with 8 bases between the two germline ends. Germline CDR1 is MNHNY and CDR2 is SVGAGI (reference sequence). This CDR3 is 13 amino acids long. CDR3 loop: CASSYSTEPEAFF. CDR3 nucleotides: TGTGCCAGCAGTTACTCGACAGAACCTGAAGCTTTCTTT.

The chain combines TRBV18 with TRBJ1-5; possible D gene TRBD1, 6 bases. The V gene lost 2 bases and the J gene lost 13 bases, with 15 bases spanning the gap. The CDR3 contains 13 residues. Germline loops: CDR1 KGHSH, CDR2 LQKENI. CDR3 amino acids: CASSPSDRLMQHF. The DNA for the CDR3 is TGTGCCAGCTCACCATCCGACAGGTTGATGCAGCATTTT.

CDR3 DNA sequence: TGTGCCACCCCCCGGGGCCCCACAGATACGCAGTATTTT. Its protein product is CATPRGPTDTQYF. The chain is built from TRBV7-9 and TRBJ2-3, with D perhaps matching TRBD1 or TRBD2 (5 bases each). Germline V CDR1 and CDR2: SEHNR, FQNEAQ (reference sequence). Trimming removed 10 bases from V and 2 bases from J, with 13 bases in between. The CDR3 runs to 13 residues.

This clonotype was recorded a few times. The chain recombines TRBV6-5 with TRBJ2-7; 8 bases align to TRBD1. This CDR3 contains 14 residues. The ends lost 5 bases at V and 3 bases at J; junction bases unmatched: 6. CDR1 is MNHEY, CDR2 SVGAGI, per germline. The CDR3 spells CASSPLTGDYEQYF. In DNA, the CDR3 is TGTGCCAGCAGTCCCCTGACAGGGGACTACGAGCAGTACTTC.

This clonotype was counted between two and nine times. This chain joins TRBV28 and TRBJ2-6; no firm D call. The V gene lost 5 bases and the J gene lost 7 bases, with 6 bases spanning the gap. Germline V gene lookup returns CDR1 MDHEN and CDR2 SYDVKM. CDR3 size: 12 residues. CDR3: CASSVGANVLTF. The CDR3, as DNA: TGTGCCAGCAGTGTAGGCGCCAACGTCCTGACTTTC.

This clonotype was recorded many times. J is TRBJ2-3 and V is TRBV20-1, with TRBD2 matching over 13 bases. The CDR3 runs 19 residues. V lost 5 bases and J lost 0; bases outside the gene matches: 14. Germline V lookup: CDR1 DFQATT, CDR2 SNEGSKA (reference sequence). Here the CDR3 DNA reads TGCAGTGCTGACACTTTGGGACTAGCGGGGCTGATTAGCACAGATACGCAGTATTTT. It codes for CSADTLGLAGLISTDTQYF.

This clonotype was found a few times. The chain uses TRBV27 and TRBJ2-7, with D hard to call. Trimming took off 4 bases at V and 1 base at J, with 11 bases between the two ends. The CDR3 contains 14 residues. The germline CDR1 and CDR2 sequences are MNHEY and SMNVEV (reference sequence). The CDR3 spells CASSWRGGSYEQYF. CDR3 DNA: TGTGCCAGCAGTTGGAGAGGCGGATCCTACGAGCAGTACTTC.

This clonotype showed up just a few times. V and J are TRBV28 and TRBJ2-1; D unclear. The CDR3 consists of 14 residues. Germline-derived CDR1 and CDR2 are MDHEN and SYDVKM. The V end was cut by 6 bases, the J end by 3 bases, with 12 bases between. CDR3 protein: CASSQSDGYNEQFF. The DNA of the CDR3 is TGTGCCAGCAGCCAATCTGACGGCTACAATGAGCAGTTCTTC. The entire variable domain, with the rest obtained from reference TRBV28 and TRBJ2-1, is as follows: DVKVTQSSRYLVKRTGEKVFLECVQDMDHENMFWYRQDPGLGLRLIYFSYDVKMKEKGDIPEGYSVSREKKERFSLILESASTNQTSMYLCASSQSDGYNEQFFGPGTRLTVL.

The chain links TRBV5-1 to TRBJ1-1; 10 nucleotides align to TRBD1. The trim removed 3 bases at V and 5 bases at J, leaving 1 base unmatched. The CDR3 runs to 13 residues. CDR1 is SGHRS, CDR2 YFSETQ, per germline. This chain's CDR3 is CASSSGQGTEAFF. DNA of the CDR3: TGCGCCAGCAGCTCGGGACAGGGGACTGAAGCTTTCTTT.

Only a few counts were recorded for this clonotype. The V and J genes are TRBV24-1 and TRBJ2-5; D unclear. Germline V gene lookup returns CDR1 KGHDR and CDR2 SFDVKD. The CDR3 has 13 amino acids. Trimming took off 7 bases at V and 2 bases at J, with 10 bases between the two ends. CDR3 bases: TGTGCCACCAGGAGCCGCCTTCAAGAGACCCAGTACTTC. This gives the protein CATRSRLQETQYF.

This clonotype was recorded a few times. The V gene is TRBV7-2, the J gene TRBJ1-6; TRBD1 aligns across 7 bases. The CDR3 contains 18 residues. Losses at the gene ends were 5 bases for V and 7 bases for J; bases not matched to a gene: 17. Looked up from germline, CDR1 is SGHTA and CDR2 is FQGNSA. The CDR3 loop reads CASSPIARTGLSNSPLHF. The CDR3 DNA follows: TGTGCCAGCAGCCCAATAGCCCGGACAGGTTTGTCCAATTCACCCCTCCACTTT.

The CDR3 sequence is CASSQGPGGNTIYF. For the CDR3, the DNA is TGTGCCAGCAGCCAAGGACCCGGTGGAAACACCATATATTTT. J is TRBJ1-3 and V is TRBV3-1; D remains unclear. The CDR3 is made up of 14 amino acids. The V gene lost 1 base and the J gene lost 3 bases, with 7 bases spanning the gap. Looked up from germline, CDR1 is LGHDT and CDR2 is YNNKEL (reference sequence).

The CDR3 loop reads CASSPLGGWLPGANVLTF. CDR3 in DNA: TGTGCCAGCAGCCCCCTCGGGGGCTGGCTACCTGGGGCCAACGTCCTGACTTTC. The chain carries TRBV7-6 and TRBJ2-6, with D tentatively TRBD1 or TRBD2 (6 bases each). Between the trimmed V and J ends, which lost 5 bases and 2 bases, there was a span of 19 bases. Germline-derived CDR1 and CDR2 are SGHVS and FNYEAQ. CDR3 length: 18 amino acids.

The chain joins TRBV7-2 to TRBJ2-4; D gene unclear. The V end was cut by 2 bases, the J end by 9 bases, with 11 bases between. Germline V gives CDR1 SGHTA, CDR2 FQGNSA. The CDR3 length is 13 residues. DNA for the CDR3: TGTGCCAGCAGCTTAACTGGGCAATCCATTCAGTACTTC. It codes for CASSLTGQSIQYF.

This sequence joins TRBV20-1 and TRBJ2-4; 9 bases fit TRBD2. The CDR3 extends over 20 amino acids. V shed 5 bases and J 2 bases; nucleotides not matched to a gene: 22. The germline V gene has CDR1 DFQATT and CDR2 SNEGSKA (reference sequence). This CDR3 reads CSAHRSGLAGSGLSKNIQYF. The CDR3 bases are TGCAGTGCTCACCGCTCGGGGCTAGCGGGATCGGGGTTGTCCAAAAACATTCAGTACTTC.

The rearrangement links TRBV7-2 to TRBJ2-3; D remains unclear. Germline CDR1 is SGHTA and CDR2 is FQGNSA. V was pared by 2 bases and J by 2 bases, with 11 bases between. The CDR3 is 15 residues long. Here the CDR3 reads CASSLNAPFTDTQYF. CDR3 nucleotide sequence: TGTGCCAGCAGCTTAAACGCCCCATTCACAGATACGCAGTATTTT.

This clonotype was seen a handful of times. The chain joins TRBV7-3 to TRBJ2-3, with 15 bases aligning to TRBD2. CDR1 is SGHTA, CDR2 FQGTGA, per germline. V dropped 4 bases and J dropped 6; count of bases not matched to a gene: 5. The CDR3 contains 16 residues. The CDR3 loop is CASSSGTSGRRDTQYF. The CDR3 DNA reads TGTGCCAGCAGCTCCGGGACTAGCGGGAGGCGGGATACGCAGTATTTT.

The chain couples TRBV28 to TRBJ2-3, with TRBD2 as a possible D gene (6 bases). This CDR3 is 15 amino acids long. Germline lookup yields CDR1 MDHEN and CDR2 SYDVKM. Trimming took off 5 bases at V and 3 bases at J, with 15 bases between the two ends. The DNA for the CDR3 is TGTGCCAGCAGTAGGGGTCGGGGGTCGACAGATACGCAGTATTTT. This codes for CASSRGRGSTDTQYF.

In its sample, this clonotype was seen many times. The V and J genes are TRBV6-1 and TRBJ2-2, with D possibly TRBD2 on 6 matching bases. Germline CDR1 is MNHNS and CDR2 is SASEGT. This CDR3 comprises 18 residues. V was pared by 0 bases and J by 0 bases, with 14 bases between. For the CDR3, the DNA is TGTGCCAGCAGTGAAGCCCCAACTAGCCCAACGAACACCGGGGAGCTGTTTTTT. This gives the protein CASSEAPTSPTNTGELFF.

This clonotype was detected only a few times. V gene TRBV29-1 combines with J gene TRBJ1-1, with D unresolved. The CDR3 loop spans 15 amino acids. V gave up 1 base and J gave up 5 bases, with 17 bases separating them. Germline V lookup: CDR1 SQVTM, CDR2 ANQGSEA. The CDR3, as DNA: TGCAGCGTTGAAGGGGTGGACGGGCCCTCGACTGAAGCTTTCTTT. This translates into CSVEGVDGPSTEAFF.

The chain combines TRBV29-1 with TRBJ2-1; 14 bases line up with TRBD2. V gave up 6 bases and J gave up 9 bases; unmatched junction bases: 7. The germline V gene has CDR1 SQVTM and CDR2 ANQGSEA. There are 14 residues in the CDR3. The CDR3 DNA follows: TGCAGCGTAACGACTAGCGGGAGGGCGAGTGAGCAGTTCTTC. Translation: CSVTTSGRASEQFF.

In its sample, this clonotype was seen a few times. This chain uses TRBV7-2 with TRBJ2-3; no firm D call. From germline, CDR1 is SGHTA and CDR2 FQGNSA. Trimming stripped 7 bases from V and 1 base from J, with 9 bases between. The CDR3 is 13 residues long. CDR3 residues: CASTKLGTDTQYF. The CDR3, as DNA: TGTGCCAGCACCAAGCTCGGCACAGATACGCAGTATTTT. Using reference TRBV7-2 and TRBJ2-3 for the parts outside the CDR3, the full variable domain is GAGVSQSPSNKVTEKGKDVELRCDPISGHTALYWYRQSLGQGLEFLIYFQGNSAPDKSGLPSDRFSAERTGGSVSTLTIQRTQQEDSAVYLCASTKLGTDTQYFGPGTRLTVL.

The chain is built from TRBV12-3 or TRBV12-4 and TRBJ2-3; 8 nucleotides align to TRBD1. There are 16 residues in the CDR3. The V and J ends lost 5 bases and 3 bases, in that order; junction bases with no gene match: 10. CDR3: CASSRQTGVVTDTQYF. The CDR3 DNA follows: TGTGCCAGCAGTAGGCAGACAGGGGTCGTAACAGATACGCAGTATTTT.

The chain joins TRBV3-1 to TRBJ2-5; D gene unclear. Trimming took off 2 bases at V and 5 bases at J, with 18 bases between the two ends. Germline V lookup: CDR1 LGHDT, CDR2 YNNKEL (reference sequence). The CDR3 is 16 residues long. The CDR3 DNA follows: TGTGCCAGCAGCCAAAAGCAGTTGGCGAGTCGGGAGACCCAGTACTTC. The encoded protein is CASSQKQLASRETQYF.

This clonotype was counted only a few times. The chain links TRBV11-2 to TRBJ1-2; D call uncertain. The length of the CDR3 is 13 residues. Germline assignment: CDR1 SGHAT and CDR2 FQNNGV. Trimming removed 5 bases from V and 9 bases from J, with 16 bases in between. CDR3 sequence: CASSKTPSISYTF. In DNA form, the CDR3 reads TGTGCCAGCAGCAAGACCCCCTCTATAAGCTACACCTTC.

The chain carries TRBV24-1 and TRBJ1-1, with a possible D match to TRBD1 (6 bases). Germline CDR1 and CDR2: KGHDR and SFDVKD. V gave up 8 bases and J gave up 4 bases, with 13 bases separating them. There are 13 residues in the CDR3. The CDR3 nucleotides are TGTGCCACCAAAGCCCCGGGGGCCACTGAAGCTTTCTTT. Its translation is CATKAPGATEAFF.

The rearrangement uses TRBV12-3 or TRBV12-4 and TRBJ2-7; 11 bases line up with TRBD2. The CDR3 is 15 residues long. V lost 5 bases and J lost 2; bases outside the gene matches: 5. The DNA of the CDR3 is TGTGCCAGCAGTGCCGGGACTAGCGGACCCTACGAGCAGTACTTC. Protein: CASSAGTSGPYEQYF.